Below, 20 T cell receptor beta chains from the same sample are listed, as sequenced in a study of T-cell reconstitution after alpha-beta-depleted transplantation in children. For TCRbeta, the library was prepared with unique molecular identifiers. MiXCR was run by TCRdb on the PCR reads, yielding one entry per CDR3 protein. The data show roughly 310,000 distinct CDR3 sequences, with over 20% seen just once and approximately 11% held by the top ten. Sequenced here: PBMCs, mostly from graft donor cells, sampled 180 days after TCRalphabeta/CD19-depleted stem cell transplant. These receptors originate from a male patient younger than 18 who had a stem cell transplant for acute lymphoblastic leukemia, so the T cells may come from the graft donor.

This clonotype was counted only a few times. V usage is TRBV14 and J usage is TRBJ1-1; 8 bases agree with TRBD1. The CDR3 has 15 amino acids. J was trimmed by 3 bases and V by 3 bases; bases with no gene match: 6. CDR1 and CDR2 (germline): SGHDN, FVKESK. The CDR3 region has the DNA TGTGCCAGCAGCCACCCAGGGGGCGCGGACACTGAAGCTTTCTTT. The encoded protein is CASSHPGGADTEAFF.

This clonotype has a handful of counts. CDR3 coding DNA: TGTGCCAGCAGGCACACAGATACGCAGTATTTT. It specifies CASRHTDTQYF. J is TRBJ2-3 and V is TRBV12-3 or TRBV12-4; D call uncertain. V lost 6 bases and J lost 2, with 3 bases in between. CDR3 length: 11 amino acids.

V usage is TRBV12-3 or TRBV12-4 and J usage is TRBJ1-1; a weak D match, TRBD1 (6 bases). Trimming removed 2 bases from V and 6 bases from J, with 19 bases in between. The CDR3 consists of 16 residues. The CDR3 region is CASSLRGSSQGAEAFF. CDR3 in DNA: TGTGCCAGCAGTTTACGGGGGTCTTCACAGGGCGCTGAAGCTTTCTTT.

This clonotype was seen a handful of times. This chain uses TRBV5-5 with TRBJ2-3, with D unclear. CDR3 size: 15 residues. CDR1 and CDR2 (germline): SGHKS, YYEKEE (reference sequence). The germline V and J ends were trimmed by 1 base and 1 base, with 10 bases remaining between them. The CDR3 protein is CASSLRWLGTDTQYF. In nucleotides, the CDR3 is TGTGCCAGCAGCTTGCGGTGGTTAGGCACAGATACGCAGTATTTT.

V is TRBV3-1 and J is TRBJ1-1, with a possible D match to TRBD1 (5 bases). CDR3 length: 16 amino acids. CDR1 is LGHDT and CDR2 is YNNKEL in the germline V gene (reference sequence). Trimming pared 3 bases from V and 4 bases from J, leaving 18 bases between. The CDR3 loop is CASSHPGGWGGTEAFF. The CDR3 nucleotides read TGTGCCAGCAGCCACCCTGGGGGTTGGGGCGGCACTGAAGCTTTCTTT.

The gene calls are TRBV5-1 and TRBJ2-1; D ambiguous. Deletions cut 6 bases from V and 6 bases from J, with 13 bases between. This CDR3 has 13 residues. Germline assignment: CDR1 SGHRS and CDR2 YFSETQ. The CDR3 sequence: CASTDQVTNEQFF. CDR3 nucleotides: TGCGCCAGCACCGACCAGGTCACCAATGAGCAGTTCTTC.

The chain couples TRBV12-3 or TRBV12-4 to TRBJ2-7, with 7 bases identical to TRBD2. Losses at the gene ends were 3 bases for V and 3 bases for J; bases not matched to a gene: 5. This CDR3 has 14 residues. The CDR3 loop reads CASSFRAGDYEQYF. The CDR3, as DNA: TGTGCCAGCAGTTTTAGGGCGGGGGACTACGAGCAGTACTTC.

J is TRBJ2-5 and V is TRBV6-2 or TRBV6-3; 12 nucleotides align to TRBD2. Trimming removed 5 bases from V and 0 bases from J; junction bases left unmatched: 4. The CDR3 loop spans 16 amino acids. The germline gives CDR1 MNHEY, CDR2 SVGEGT. The CDR3 reads CASSTGTSGYQETQYF. CDR3 DNA: TGTGCCAGCAGTACGGGGACTAGCGGGTACCAAGAGACCCAGTACTTC.

The rearrangement uses TRBV25-1 and TRBJ2-1; D not certain. Trimming took off 8 bases at V and 2 bases at J, with 10 bases between the two ends. CDR1 and CDR2 (germline): MGHDK, SYGVNS. The CDR3 has 13 amino acids. The CDR3 DNA is TGTGCCAGCCGTAGCCGGGCCTACAATGAGCAGTTCTTC. Its protein is CASRSRAYNEQFF.

Many counts were recorded for this clonotype. The CDR3 is CASSLTGGNTEAFF. Written as DNA, the CDR3 is TGTGCCAGCAGCTTGACAGGGGGAAACACTGAAGCTTTCTTT. J is TRBJ1-1 and V is TRBV7-3; 9 bases fit TRBD1. V was clipped by 3 bases and J by 2 bases; unmatched bases: 1. Germline V gene data show CDR1 as SGHTA and CDR2 as FQGTGA. The CDR3 has 14 residues.

This clonotype was recorded a few times. V gene TRBV11-3 combines with J gene TRBJ1-1; no firm D call. This CDR3 is built from 13 residues. CDR1 and CDR2 from the germline V gene are SGHNT and YENEEA. Trimming took 1 base from V and 0 from J, leaving 3 bases between them. The CDR3 spells CASSLAVNTEAFF. The CDR3 DNA sequence: TGTGCCAGCAGCTTAGCAGTGAACACTGAAGCTTTCTTT.

This clonotype has only a few counts. The chain uses TRBV4-1 and TRBJ1-2; 8 nucleotides agree with TRBD1. Germline-derived CDR1 and CDR2 are MGHRA and YSYEKL. This CDR3 contains 15 residues. V shed 3 bases and J 7 bases; nucleotides not matched to a gene: 10. The CDR3 coding sequence is TGCGCCAGCAGCCACCAGGGGGCGCGGACTATTGGCTACACCTTC. Translated: CASSHQGARTIGYTF.

This sequence joins TRBV28 and TRBJ2-5; D possibly matches TRBD1 or TRBD2 (5 bases each). The germline V gene encodes CDR1 MDHEN and CDR2 SYDVKM. The germline V and J ends were trimmed by 4 bases and 3 bases, with 12 bases remaining between them. CDR3 size: 14 residues. CDR3 sequence reads: CASSSRDEEETQYF. CDR3 in DNA: TGTGCCAGCAGTTCCCGGGACGAAGAAGAGACCCAGTACTTC.

V and J are TRBV9 and TRBJ1-1; the D gene is possibly TRBD1 (5 bases). The germline V gene has CDR1 SGDLS and CDR2 YYNGEE. The germline V and J ends were trimmed by 0 bases and 1 base, with 19 bases remaining between them. There are 18 residues in the CDR3. CDR3 nucleotides: TGTGCCAGCAGCGTAGAACCGGACACTAGAATTCGGAACACTGAAGCTTTCTTT. Protein: CASSVEPDTRIRNTEAFF.

The table lists this clonotype with a few counts. This chain links TRBV5-1 with TRBJ1-5; tentative D call: TRBD1 (5 bases). Trimming cost V 0 bases and J 2 bases, with 9 bases left between them. This CDR3 is 15 amino acids long. Germline V lookup: CDR1 SGHRS, CDR2 YFSETQ. DNA of the CDR3: TGCGCCAGCAGCTTGGGAAGGGACGGCAATCAGCCCCAGCATTTT. Its translation is CASSLGRDGNQPQHF.

The chain recombines TRBV20-1 with TRBJ1-4, with 7 positions matching TRBD1. With V trimmed by 7 bases and J by 5 bases, 7 bases remained unmatched. The germline V gene encodes CDR1 DFQATT and CDR2 SNEGSKA (reference sequence). CDR3 length equals 13 residues. CDR3 nucleotide sequence: TGCAGTGTTCTGGGACAGCCGAATGAAAAACTGTTTTTT. Its protein is CSVLGQPNEKLFF.

This chain connects TRBV27 to TRBJ2-7, with TRBD2 matching over 8 bases. Germline V CDR1 and CDR2: MNHEY, SMNVEV (reference sequence). The CDR3 spans 14 residues. With 8 bases clipped from V and 2 bases from J, the junction kept 8 bases outside the gene matches. CDR3 in amino acids: CASRLTSAAYEQYF. The CDR3 DNA reads as TGTGCCAGCCGGCTGACTAGCGCCGCCTACGAGCAGTACTTC.

This sequence joins TRBV7-3 and TRBJ1-6, with D perhaps matching TRBD1 (5 bases). V lost 1 base and J 7 bases, leaving 11 bases between the germline ends. The germline CDR1 and CDR2 sequences are SGHTA and FQGTGA. The CDR3 sequence is 15 residues long. The CDR3 here is CASSLIGQGNSPLHF. CDR3 DNA sequence: TGTGCCAGCAGCTTAATTGGGCAGGGAAATTCACCCCTCCACTTT.

The rearrangement joins TRBV20-1 to TRBJ2-7; D gene uncertain. The CDR3 is 12 amino acids. The germline V and J ends were trimmed by 7 bases and 4 bases, with 14 bases remaining between them. Germline CDR1 reads DFQATT; CDR2 reads SNEGSKA (reference sequence). CDR3 coding DNA: TGCAGTGTTTCGCCCCGACCTTACGAGCAGTACTTC. It specifies CSVSPRPYEQYF.

This clonotype showed up just a few times. J is TRBJ2-5 and V is TRBV27; TRBD1 aligns across 8 bases. CDR1 MNHEY and CDR2 SMNVEV come from the germline V gene (reference sequence). The CDR3 loop spans 16 amino acids. V was pared by 3 bases and J by 5 bases, with 11 bases of the junction left unmatched. CDR3 bases: TGTGCCAGCAGTTTGCTTGTTCAGGGGGCTTGGGAGACCCAGTACTTC. This sequence encodes CASSLLVQGAWETQYF.